The 3 T cell receptor beta chains in this list originate from one sample, sequenced in a study of control samples from healthy donors and cancer patients. Some clones are missing from TCRdb's copy, which holds only in-frame ones; the method was immunoSEQ multiplex PCR. The sample shows tens of thousands of clones, 93% of them seen only once. The sample comprised PBMCs. These receptor sequences come from a woman between 40 and 50 years old with lung cancer.

The chain joins TRBV24-1 to TRBJ2-3; D could derive from TRBD1 or TRBD2 (5 bases each). CDR1 and CDR2 (germline): KGHDR, SFDVKD. V was clipped by 2 bases and J by 4 bases, with 12 bases between them. The CDR3 extends over 15 amino acids. The CDR3 reads CATSDSGTRADTQYF. The CDR3 DNA follows: TGTGCCACCAGTGATTCCGGGACCAGGGCAGATACGCAGTATTTT.

The rearrangement links TRBV18 to TRBJ2-7, with D possibly TRBD1 on 6 matching bases. Germline V gives CDR1 KGHSH, CDR2 LQKENI. The CDR3 has 14 residues. Trimming took 3 bases from V and 4 from J, leaving 13 bases between them. The CDR3, as DNA: TGTGCCAGCTCACCCGTGGGACACCCTTACGAGCAGTACTTC. Protein sequence: CASSPVGHPYEQYF.

CDR3 residues: CASSLYKTQAGYTF. The DNA for the CDR3 is TGTGCCAGCAGCCTATACAAGACCCAGGCTGGCTACACCTTC. V is TRBV7-9 and J is TRBJ1-2, with D hard to call. Trimming took off 5 bases at V and 7 bases at J, with 17 bases between the two ends. In germline, CDR1 is SEHNR, CDR2 FQNEAQ (reference sequence). This CDR3 has 14 amino acids.